These 27 T cell receptor gamma chains were all obtained from the same sample, sequenced in a study of intestinal T cells in coeliac disease. Fewer than 11 formalin-fixed paraffin-embedded scrolls, each 5 µm thick, supplied each case's genomic DNA. TRG repertoires were amplified with LymphoTrack primers from 150 to 250 ng of biopsy DNA. TCRdb reprocessed the multiplex PCR reads through CATT. The repertoire holds roughly 1,400 gamma-chain clones, roughly 60% seen once, with roughly 5.4% in the top ten. Material for sequencing was a duodenal biopsy. All receptors come from a human donor with celiac disease.

This chain connects TRGV10 to TRGJP1. TRGV10 is marked as an open reading frame, function uncertain. With 8 bases clipped from V and 3 bases from J, the junction kept 10 bases outside the gene matches. The CDR3 contains 15 residues. Here the CDR3 DNA reads TGTGCTGCGTGGGACCGAATACCCACTGGTTGGTTCAAGATATTT. It encodes CAAWDRIPTGWFKIF.

As to this clone: The sample holds other DNA sequences that translate to the same CDR3. V usage is TRGV2 and J usage is TRGJP2. The CDR3 runs 16 residues. The J segment lost 3 bases and the V segment lost 0 bases, leaving 7 bases of the junction unmatched. Germline V lookup: CDR1 EGSNGY, CDR2 YDSYNSKV. CDR3 protein: CATWDGPPRSDWIKTF. CDR3 DNA: TGTGCCACCTGGGACGGGCCTCCCCGTAGTGATTGGATCAAGACGTTT.

In its sample, this clone is large. The chain has TRGV4 and TRGJP1. Trimming cost V 9 bases and J 3 bases; bases outside gene matches: 13. Germline lookup yields CDR1 EGSTGY and CDR2 YDSYTSSV. The CDR3 contains 15 residues. The CDR3 nucleotides read TGTGCCACCGAGAAGGTTGTGGCCACTGGTTGGTTCAAGATATTT. Translation: CATEKVVATGWFKIF.

Only a few counts were recorded for this clone. The gene calls are TRGV2 and TRGJ1 or TRGJ2. The CDR3 is made up of 15 amino acids. V trimming: 1 base; J trimming: 2 bases; junction bases outside the gene matches: 8. CDR1 and CDR2 (germline): EGSNGY, YDSYNSKV. The CDR3 is CATWDGFGDYYKKLF. The DNA of the CDR3 is TGTGCCACCTGGGACGGCTTCGGGGATTATTATAAGAAACTCTTT.

Worth noting for this clone: This may stem from a read error, because a much larger clone lies one nucleotide away. This same CDR3 is encoded by further DNA sequences in the sample. J is TRGJ1 or TRGJ2 and V is TRGV2. Germline assignment: CDR1 EGSNGY and CDR2 YDSYNSKV. The CDR3 is 13 residues long. CDR3 residues: CATWDVRKYKKLF. The CDR3 DNA follows: TGTGCCACCTGGGACGTACGAAAGTATAAGAAACTCTTC.

This clone was seen more than once but under ten times. CDR3 residues: CALWEVLGELYYYKKLF. DNA for the CDR3: TGTGCCTTGTGGGAGGTGCTGGGGGAGCTTTATTATTATAAGAAACTCTTT. V and J are TRGV9 and TRGJ1 or TRGJ2. CDR1 GITISATS and CDR2 ISYDGTV come from the germline V gene (reference sequence). This CDR3 is 17 amino acids long. With V trimmed by 0 bases and J by 2 bases, 13 bases remained unmatched.

This sequence joins TRGV3 and TRGJ1 or TRGJ2. With V trimmed by 5 bases and J by 7 bases, 17 bases remained unmatched. The CDR3 totals 15 residues. Germline loops: CDR1 VTNTFY, CDR2 YDVSTARD (reference sequence). CDR3 sequence (DNA): TGTGCCACCTGGGGACAGGCGGTAGTGGGGTATAAGAAACTCTTT. Encoded protein: CATWGQAVVGYKKLF.

CDR3 loop: CAAWDALLNYYKKLF. In DNA form, the CDR3 reads TGTGCTGCGTGGGATGCTCTTCTGAATTATTATAAGAAACTCTTT. This chain uses TRGV10 with TRGJ1 or TRGJ2. TRGV10 is an open reading frame, and its role is uncertain. The CDR3 is 15 amino acids. V trimming: 8 bases; J trimming: 0 bases; junction bases outside the gene matches: 11.

This clone came up a few times. The sample carries other DNA sequences with the same CDR3. The chain combines TRGV2 with TRGJP2. Germline-derived CDR1 and CDR2 are EGSNGY and YDSYNSKV. The CDR3 is 16 residues long. V shed 0 bases, J shed 3 bases, and the junction held 7 bases outside the gene matches. CDR3 in DNA: TGTGCCACCTGGGACGGGCCCCCCCGTAGTGATTGGATCAAGACGTTT. This sequence encodes CATWDGPPRSDWIKTF.

Of note for this clone: This clone may be a read error of a much larger clone one base away. Other DNA variants within this sample encode the same CDR3. V gene TRGV8 combines with J gene TRGJP2. Germline lookup yields CDR1 VENAVY and CDR2 YDSYNSRV. V shed 9 bases and J 2 bases; nucleotides not matched to a gene: 12. The CDR3 loop spans 15 amino acids. CDR3 bases: TGTGCCACCAGGGGGTTCTACAGTAGTGATTGGATCAAGACGTTT. It encodes CATRGFYSSDWIKTF.

The chain combines TRGV2 with TRGJ1 or TRGJ2. The CDR3 sequence is 14 residues long. Losses at the gene ends were 1 base for V and 4 bases for J; bases not matched to a gene: 7. Germline lookup yields CDR1 EGSNGY and CDR2 YDSYNSKV. The CDR3 DNA sequence: TGTGCCACCTGGGACGGCTGTAAGTATTATAAGAAACTCTTT. Its protein is CATWDGCKYYKKLF.

In this sample, this clone turned up once. The genes are TRGV2 and TRGJP2. The CDR3 totals 16 residues. Germline CDR1 EGSNGY, CDR2 YDSYNSKV. V lost 2 bases, J lost 6 bases, and 12 bases stayed unmatched. This CDR3 is CATWDADIVGDWIKTF. The CDR3 DNA follows: TGTGCCACCTGGGACGCCGATATAGTAGGTGATTGGATCAAGACGTTT.

Turning to this clone: Since a much larger clone is just one base distant, this may be a read error. CDR3 protein: CATWGYYKKLF. The CDR3 DNA reads TGTGCCACCTGGGGTTATTATAAGAAACTCTTT. This chain connects TRGV8 to TRGJ1 or TRGJ2. V lost 5 bases to trimming and J lost 3 bases; unmatched junction nucleotides: 1. Germline CDR1 VENAVY, CDR2 YDSYNSRV. This CDR3 has 11 residues.

The gene calls are TRGV3 and TRGJ1 or TRGJ2. Trimming removed 12 bases from V and 8 bases from J; junction bases left unmatched: 19. Germline CDR1 is VTNTFY and CDR2 is YDVSTARD (reference sequence). CDR3 length equals 13 residues. The CDR3 sequence: CADLGQARNKKLF. The CDR3 region has the DNA TGTGCCGACCTGGGACAGGCGCGTAATAAGAAACTCTTT.

Remarks on this clone: The junction departs from the called germline gene at one end, perhaps through a read error. The same CDR3 is also encoded by other DNA sequences in this sample. J is TRGJP2 and V is TRGV2. The CDR3 runs 18 residues. Germline CDR1 reads EGSNGY; CDR2 reads YDSYNSKV. CDR3 nucleotides: TGTGCCACCTGGGACGGGCCCAGGGGATGTAGTAGCGATTGGATCAAGACGTTT. Its translation is CATWDGPRGCSSDWIKTF.

The V call is TRGV10, the J call TRGJ1 or TRGJ2. TRGV10 counts as an open reading frame of uncertain function. The length of the CDR3 is 16 residues. CDR3 in DNA: TGTGCGCGTGGGATAAGAGAGTCCCTTGATTATTATAAGAAACTCTTT. Translation: CARGIRESLDYYKKLF.

The chain uses TRGV2 and TRGJ1 or TRGJ2. The CDR3 is made up of 15 amino acids. CDR1 and CDR2 (germline): EGSNGY, YDSYNSKV. Losses at the gene ends were 5 bases for V and 1 base for J; bases not matched to a gene: 11. CDR3 sequence reads: CATWGRAQNYYKKLF. The CDR3 DNA reads as TGTGCCACCTGGGGACGGGCCCAAAATTATTATAAGAAACTCTTT.

A remark on this clone: The same CDR3 is also encoded by other DNA sequences in this sample. For the CDR3, the DNA is TGTGCCACCTGGGACGGGGATAAGAAACTCTTT. This sequence encodes CATWDGDKKLF. The V call is TRGV3, the J call TRGJ1 or TRGJ2. The CDR3 loop spans 11 amino acids. V dropped 3 bases and J dropped 8; count of bases not matched to a gene: 4. Germline loops: CDR1 VTNTFY, CDR2 YDVSTARD (reference sequence).

The CDR3 spells CATLNYYKKLF. The CDR3 DNA reads as TGTGCCACTCTGAATTATTATAAGAAACTCTTT. The J gene is TRGJ1 or TRGJ2, the V gene TRGV5. There are 11 residues in the CDR3. Germline V gene lookup returns CDR1 VINAFY and CDR2 YDVSNSKD. The V and J ends lost 10 bases and 0 bases, in that order; junction bases with no gene match: 3.

In regard to this clone: A junction end diverges from the germline sequence, so it may reflect a read error. The V call is TRGV5, the J call TRGJ1 or TRGJ2. Looked up from germline, CDR1 is VINAFY and CDR2 is YDVSNSKD. The CDR3 contains 16 residues. CDR3 coding DNA: TGTGCCACCTGGGGCAGGAGGAAAGTGAATTATTATAAGAAACTCTTT. Translation: CATWGRRKVNYYKKLF.

Points on this clone: A much larger clonotype is one base distant, so this may be a read error. This chain links TRGV4 with TRGJP1. From germline, CDR1 is EGSTGY and CDR2 YDSYTSSV. CDR3 length: 15 residues. The CDR3 region is CATWDGPKTGWLKIF. The CDR3 bases are TGTGCCACCTGGGATGGGCCGAAAACTGGTTGGCTCAAGATATTT.

Notes on this clone: The junction departs from germline at one end; a sequencing error may be responsible. This chain links TRGV11 with TRGJ1 or TRGJ2. TRGV11 is assigned to the ORF class and has an uncertain function. This CDR3 is 18 amino acids long. DNA of the CDR3: TGTGCCTACTGGATTAGGCAAGCGACCACCGCCTTGTATTATAAGAAACTCTTT. Amino acids: CAYWIRQATTALYYKKLF.

CDR3 nucleotides: TGTGCCACCTGGGACGGGGCCGGGGATTATAAGAAACTCTTT. It is translated as CATWDGAGDYKKLF. The V call is TRGV2, the J call TRGJ1 or TRGJ2. Trimming cost V 0 bases and J 5 bases; bases outside gene matches: 7. The germline V gene has CDR1 EGSNGY and CDR2 YDSYNSKV. The CDR3 is made up of 14 amino acids.

About this clone: A much larger clone sits a single nucleotide away, making a read error possible. The rearrangement uses TRGV2 and TRGJ1 or TRGJ2. V gave up 4 bases and J gave up 8 bases; unmatched junction bases: 5. This CDR3 has 11 amino acids. Looked up from germline, CDR1 is EGSNGY and CDR2 is YDSYNSKV. CDR3 nucleotide sequence: TGTGCCACCTGGGATGGAGATAAGAAACTCTTT. Protein product: CATWDGDKKLF.

This chain links TRGV10 with TRGJ1 or TRGJ2. TRGV10 is recorded as an ORF, its role being uncertain. V gave up 8 bases and J gave up 2 bases; unmatched junction bases: 13. This CDR3 is 15 amino acids long. CDR3 DNA: TGTGCTGCGTGGAATTATATGCAGTATTATTATAAGAAACTCTTT. Translating it yields CAAWNYMQYYYKKLF.

This clone is judged large. The rearrangement links TRGV2 to TRGJ1 or TRGJ2. With 12 bases clipped from V and 12 bases from J, the junction kept 14 bases outside the gene matches. From germline, CDR1 is EGSNGY and CDR2 YDSYNSKV. The CDR3 extends over 10 amino acids. CDR3 in amino acids: CARAHSGKLF. The CDR3, as DNA: TGTGCCCGGGCTCATTCTGGGAAACTCTTT.

The rearrangement uses TRGV10 and TRGJ1 or TRGJ2. TRGV10 is flagged as an ORF with uncertain function. J was trimmed by 9 bases and V by 8 bases; bases with no gene match: 11. This CDR3 comprises 12 residues. The CDR3 loop is CAAWAVRVKKLF. For the CDR3, the DNA is TGTGCTGCGTGGGCCGTCCGGGTTAAGAAACTCTTT.